The rows below give T cell receptor beta chains drawn from one sample of a study of T cells in Graves' hyperthyroidism and ophthalmopathy. TCRdb re-called the multiplex PCR reads with MiXCR, one entry per CDR3 protein. Of 600,000 to 750,000 distinct CDR3 sequences in the sample, approximately 15% were seen once. The sequenced sample consisted of blood. These receptors originate from a man over 45 with Graves' hyperthyroidism. The CDR3 runs from the conserved cysteine through the conserved F or W. D genes are given only for firm matches. Clone size is shown for a subset of rows, as once, few, many or a class of expanded clone.

V: TRBV6-2/TRBV6-3
size: .
J: TRBJ1-5
D: .
DNA: TGTGCCAGCAGTTACCTTCTCAATCAGCCCCAGCATTTT
CDR3: CASSYLLNQPQHF

V: TRBV4-1
size: .
J: TRBJ2-2
D: TRBD2
DNA: TGCGCCAGCAGCCATGTAGCGGGAGGGACCGGGGAGCTGTTTTTT
CDR3: CASSHVAGGTGELFF

V: TRBV10-3
size: .
J: TRBJ1-3
D: .
DNA: TGTGCCATCAGTGCGACAGAGTCTGGAAACACCATATATTTT
CDR3: CAISATESGNTIYF

V: TRBV6-6
size: many
J: TRBJ1-1
D: .
DNA: TGTGCCAGCAGTTACTCGAGACAGTCTGAAGCTTTCTTT
CDR3: CASSYSRQSEAFF

V: TRBV6-5
size: .
J: TRBJ2-1
D: TRBD2
DNA: TGTGCCAGCAGTTCTAGCGGGGTCCAGAATGAGCAGTTCTTC
CDR3: CASSSSGVQNEQFF

V: TRBV27
size: .
J: TRBJ2-7
D: .
DNA: TGTGCCAGCAGTTTACGCCTAGCTTACGGGCAGTACTTC
CDR3: CASSLRLAYGQYF

V: TRBV18
size: .
J: TRBJ1-1
D: .
DNA: TGTGCCAGCTCACCACCGCGGGGAGGAACTGAAGCTTTCTTT
CDR3: CASSPPRGGTEAFF

V: TRBV3-1
size: many
J: TRBJ1-2
D: .
DNA: TGTGCCAGCAGCCAAGGGCGGGACTATGGCTACACCTTC
CDR3: CASSQGRDYGYTF

V: TRBV5-1
size: .
J: TRBJ1-2
D: TRBD1
DNA: TGCGCCACTTCAACAGGGGACGTTAACTATGGCTACACCTTC
CDR3: CATSTGDVNYGYTF

V: TRBV2
size: many
J: TRBJ1-4
D: .
DNA: TGTGCCAGCGCGGCCGCCACAACTAATGAAAAACTGTTTTTT
CDR3: CASAAATTNEKLFF

V: TRBV20-1
size: few
J: TRBJ2-2
D: TRBD1
DNA: TGCAGTGCTAGAAACGCAGGGGGCACCGGGGAGCTGTTTTTT
CDR3: CSARNAGGTGELFF

V: TRBV19
size: .
J: TRBJ1-5
D: .
DNA: TGTGCCAGTAGTATTGGGTTTGGCAATCAGCCCCAGCATTTT
CDR3: CASSIGFGNQPQHF

V: TRBV20-1
size: .
J: TRBJ2-7
D: TRBD2
DNA: TGCAGTGCGCCGTTAGCGGGAGGTCCCTACGAGCAGTACTTC
CDR3: CSAPLAGGPYEQYF

V: TRBV27
size: many
J: TRBJ2-3
D: .
DNA: TGTGCCAGCAGAACCTACCTCCGGGACATATACACAGATACGCAGTATTTT
CDR3: CASRTYLRDIYTDTQYF

V: TRBV13
size: many
J: TRBJ2-1
D: TRBD2
DNA: TGTGCCAGCAGCCACCTGACTAGCGGGGGAGTGAATGAGCAGTTCTTC
CDR3: CASSHLTSGGVNEQFF

V: TRBV5-6
size: many
J: TRBJ1-1
D: .
DNA: TGTGCCAGCAGCTTGGTGGGGGACGGGTCTGAAGCTTTCTTT
CDR3: CASSLVGDGSEAFF

V: TRBV27
size: .
J: TRBJ1-2
D: TRBD1
DNA: TGTGCCAGCAGTCCTGGGACAGGGAGCACTAACTATGGCTACACCTTC
CDR3: CASSPGTGSTNYGYTF

V: TRBV3-1
size: few
J: TRBJ2-7
D: .
DNA: TGTGCCAGCAGCCCCTCCTTTTTGAGGGGGAGCTCCTACGAGCAGTACTTC
CDR3: CASSPSFLRGSSYEQYF

V: TRBV6-6
size: many
J: TRBJ1-2
D: .
DNA: TGTGCCAGCAGTTACTCTGGTGGGACTAACTATGGCTACACCTTC
CDR3: CASSYSGGTNYGYTF

V: TRBV2
size: many
J: TRBJ1-1
D: .
DNA: TGTGCCAGCAGTGAAAGAGGGCGGTCTTTCGCAGCTGAAGCTTTCTTT
CDR3: CASSERGRSFAAEAFF

V: TRBV28
size: many
J: TRBJ1-3
D: .
DNA: TGTGCCAGCAGTTTTAATACAGCCTCTGGAAACACCATATATTTT
CDR3: CASSFNTASGNTIYF

V: TRBV30
size: many
J: TRBJ2-7
D: .
DNA: TGTGCCGGTACCAGCAAAGGGTACGAGCAGTACTTC
CDR3: CAGTSKGYEQYF

V: TRBV30
size: .
J: TRBJ1-5
D: .
DNA: TGTGCCTGGAGTGAAGGCACCGGGTGGCCCCAGCATTTT
CDR3: CAWSEGTGWPQHF

V: TRBV29-1
size: many
J: TRBJ2-7
D: .
DNA: TGCAGCGTTGAGAGGGTCCACGCCTACTACGAGCAGTACTTC
CDR3: CSVERVHAYYEQYF

V: TRBV28
size: many
J: TRBJ2-1
D: .
DNA: TGTGCCAGCAGTTTGCTGTCAAATATGGTGAATGAGCAGTTCTTC
CDR3: CASSLLSNMVNEQFF

V: TRBV27
size: many
J: TRBJ1-5
D: .
DNA: TGTGCCAGCAGTCCCGGTTTGAGCAATCAGCCCCAGCATTTT
CDR3: CASSPGLSNQPQHF

V: TRBV2
size: many
J: TRBJ2-7
D: .
DNA: TGTGCCAGCAGCGAGGACTGGACGTACTTCGAGCAGTACTTC
CDR3: CASSEDWTYFEQYF

V: TRBV18
size: .
J: TRBJ2-7
D: .
DNA: TGTGCCAGCTTCGCTGGGACCTACGAGCAGTACTTC
CDR3: CASFAGTYEQYF

V: TRBV2
size: many
J: TRBJ1-1
D: TRBD1
DNA: TGTGCCAGCAGCGGGGACAGGGGATGGGTCAGAAACACTGAAGCTTTCTTT
CDR3: CASSGDRGWVRNTEAFF

V: TRBV5-1
size: many
J: TRBJ2-3
D: TRBD1
DNA: TGCGCCAGCAGCGTCGGACAGGGGGCGCAAGGAGGTACGCAGTATTTT
CDR3: CASSVGQGAQGGTQYF

V: TRBV30
size: many
J: TRBJ2-3
D: TRBD2
DNA: TGTGCCTGGAGGCTAGCGGGAGGAGGCGATACGCAGTATTTT
CDR3: CAWRLAGGGDTQYF

V: TRBV6-9
size: .
J: TRBJ2-1
D: .
DNA: TGTGCCAGCAGTTCACTACAGGTAACCTACAATGAGCAGTTCTTC
CDR3: CASSSLQVTYNEQFF

V: TRBV13
size: many
J: TRBJ2-3
D: TRBD2
DNA: TGTGCCAGCAGCTCAGCGGGAGGAAGAACAGATACGCAGTATTTT
CDR3: CASSSAGGRTDTQYF

V: TRBV19
size: few
J: TRBJ2-7
D: .
DNA: TGTGCCAGTAGTATAGGGGACCGCGACCTCTCCTACGAGCAGTACTTC
CDR3: CASSIGDRDLSYEQYF

V: TRBV27
size: many
J: TRBJ2-3
D: TRBD2
DNA: TGTGCCAGCAGACTAGCGGGAGGGCCGGATACGCAGTATTTT
CDR3: CASRLAGGPDTQYF

V: TRBV2
size: many
J: TRBJ2-1
D: TRBD1
DNA: TGTGCCAGCACCAGACAGGGATCCAATGAGCAGTTCTTC
CDR3: CASTRQGSNEQFF

V: TRBV20-1
size: few
J: TRBJ2-7
D: TRBD2
DNA: TGCAGTGCTAGATGGTCTAGCGGGAGGCTCGGCTACGAGCAGTACTTC
CDR3: CSARWSSGRLGYEQYF

V: TRBV5-1
size: many
J: TRBJ2-3
D: TRBD2
DNA: TGCGCCAGCAGCTTGATGAGCGGGGGTAACACAGATACGCAGTATTTT
CDR3: CASSLMSGGNTDTQYF

V: TRBV6-1
size: many
J: TRBJ2-5
D: TRBD1
DNA: TGTGCCAGCAGTGATCCTCGGACAGGGCAAGAGACCCAGTACTTC
CDR3: CASSDPRTGQETQYF

V: TRBV7-2
size: .
J: TRBJ2-7
D: TRBD2
DNA: TGTGCCAGCAGCCCCACTAGCGGGAGAGGCTACGAGCAGTACTTC
CDR3: CASSPTSGRGYEQYF

V: TRBV28
size: many
J: TRBJ2-7
D: TRBD2
DNA: TGTGCCAGCAGTTTATTTGCTAGCGGGAGTGGGTACGAGCAGTACTTC
CDR3: CASSLFASGSGYEQYF

V: TRBV12-3/TRBV12-4
size: many
J: TRBJ2-1
D: .
DNA: TGTGCCAGCAGTCTCCCATCCCCCGGGGGGCAGTTCTTC
CDR3: CASSLPSPGGQFF

V: TRBV9
size: many
J: TRBJ1-2
D: .
DNA: TGTGCCAGCAGCGTAGGAGATGGCTACACCTTC
CDR3: CASSVGDGYTF

V: TRBV24-1
size: .
J: TRBJ2-1
D: TRBD1
DNA: TGTGCCACCAGTGACCCCGGGACAGGGAGAGGTCAGTTCTTC
CDR3: CATSDPGTGRGQFF

V: TRBV28
size: many
J: TRBJ1-1
D: .
DNA: TGTGCCAGCAGTTTAGGGAGGGTTTATTACACTGAAGCTTTCTTT
CDR3: CASSLGRVYYTEAFF

V: TRBV12-3/TRBV12-4
size: many
J: TRBJ1-2
D: .
DNA: TGTGCCAGCAGTTCAGAGAACAGACGTGGCTACACCTTC
CDR3: CASSSENRRGYTF